One and the same sample provided the 22 T cell receptor beta chains below, sequenced in a study of human T cells and chemical hapten exposure. TCRdb itself ran the RACE reads through MiXCR, one entry per CDR3 protein. The data hold 150,000 to 200,000 distinct CDR3 sequences, with around 30% observed a single time. Time point meaning: pre-sensitization, week 0. Sample treatment: therapeutic diphenylcyclopropenone sensitization with weekly scalp DPC. The sequencing here drew on whole blood, taken in connection with sensitization to the hapten diphenylcyclopropenone (DPC). The receptor source for this set is a woman aged 25 to 39 with alopecia areata. Some clones in this sample may be carry-over from other donors' samples.

This chain uses TRBV4-2 with TRBJ2-2, with D unresolved. This CDR3 contains 16 residues. Germline V gene lookup returns CDR1 LGHNA and CDR2 YNFKEQ. Trimming took off 2 bases at V and 0 bases at J, with 10 bases between the two ends. The CDR3 protein is CASSQRRSANTGELFF. The CDR3 bases are TGTGCCAGCAGCCAACGGCGGTCAGCGAACACCGGGGAGCTGTTTTTT.

The rearrangement links TRBV5-1 to TRBJ2-7; 13 bases match TRBD2. The CDR3 runs 17 residues. V was clipped by 1 base and J by 6 bases; unmatched bases: 10. Germline values: CDR1 SGHRS, CDR2 YFSETQ. The CDR3 sequence is CASSLLPGTSGASEQYF. The CDR3 DNA is TGCGCCAGCAGCTTGCTTCCCGGGACTAGCGGGGCCTCCGAGCAGTACTTC. Supplemented by reference TRBV5-1 and TRBJ2-7, the full variable domain reads KAGVTQTPRYLIKTRGQQVTLSCSPISGHRSVSWYQQTPGQGLQFLFEYFSETQRNKGNFPGRFSGRQFSNSRSEMNVSTLELGDSALYLCASSLLPGTSGASEQYFGPGTRLTVT.

The chain employs TRBV27 and TRBJ1-4; TRBD1 matches 7 bases. The germline V gene has CDR1 MNHEY and CDR2 SMNVEV (reference sequence). The CDR3 contains 13 residues. V lost 4 bases and J lost 13; bases outside the gene matches: 9. The CDR3 spells CASSSFNRGTLFF. In DNA, the CDR3 is TGTGCCAGCAGTTCATTCAACAGGGGCACACTGTTTTTT.

The chain carries TRBV7-3 and TRBJ2-6, with unresolved D. Germline CDR1 is SGHTA and CDR2 is FQGTGA. The V gene lost 2 bases and the J gene lost 0 bases, with 11 bases spanning the gap. This CDR3 spans 17 amino acids. CDR3 nucleotides: TGTGCCAGCAGCTTAGAGTCCCGTTCCTCTGGGGCCAACGTCCTGACTTTC. Protein sequence: CASSLESRSSGANVLTF. The variable domain in full, completed from reference TRBV7-3 and TRBJ2-6, reads GAGVSQTPSNKVTEKGKYVELRCDPISGHTALYWYRQSLGQGPEFLIYFQGTGAADDSGLPNDRFFAVRPEGSVSTLKIQRTERGDSAVYLCASSLESRSSGANVLTFGAGSRLTVL.

This clonotype showed up just a few times. The chain uses TRBV28 and TRBJ2-1; 7 nucleotides match TRBD2. V was clipped by 7 bases and J by 4 bases; unmatched bases: 22. The CDR3 runs 19 residues. Per germline, CDR1 MDHEN and CDR2 SYDVKM. This CDR3 is CASIGRALPARGRYNEQFF. The CDR3 DNA reads TGTGCCAGCATAGGGAGGGCCCTCCCCGCCCGCGGTCGGTACAATGAGCAGTTCTTC.

The chain couples TRBV9 to TRBJ2-7; TRBD1 matches 9 bases. V shed 0 bases, J shed 6 bases, and the junction held 4 bases outside the gene matches. The germline V gene has CDR1 SGDLS and CDR2 YYNGEE. The CDR3 has 14 amino acids. The CDR3 sequence is CASSVGQGVIEQYF. Here the CDR3 DNA reads TGTGCCAGCAGCGTAGGACAGGGGGTGATCGAGCAGTACTTC.

V gene TRBV20-1 combines with J gene TRBJ1-3; 7 bases line up with TRBD1. The length of the CDR3 is 14 residues. V dropped 3 bases and J dropped 2; count of bases not matched to a gene: 4. Looked up from germline, CDR1 is DFQATT and CDR2 is SNEGSKA (reference sequence). The CDR3 loop is CSASPTGAGNTIYF. CDR3 sequence (DNA): TGCAGTGCTAGTCCCACAGGGGCTGGAAACACCATATATTTT.

The genes are TRBV25-1 and TRBJ2-5, with TRBD1 matching over 7 bases. V lost 5 bases and J lost 5; bases outside the gene matches: 11. CDR1 MGHDK and CDR2 SYGVNS come from the germline V gene. The CDR3 is 15 amino acids. CDR3 in amino acids: CASSFTTGESETQYF. CDR3 bases: TGTGCCAGCAGTTTCACAACAGGGGAGTCGGAGACCCAGTACTTC.

CDR3 amino acids: CSAATFPNTEAFF. The CDR3 DNA follows: TGCAGCGCCGCGACATTCCCGAACACTGAAGCTTTCTTT. The V gene is TRBV29-1, the J gene TRBJ1-1; D uncertain. The CDR3 is 13 residues long. Trimming cost V 7 bases and J 1 base, with 13 bases left between them. From germline, CDR1 is SQVTM and CDR2 ANQGSEA.

In its sample, this clonotype was seen a few times. The chain combines TRBV7-2 with TRBJ2-7; no firm D call. The CDR3 has 13 residues. The germline V gene encodes CDR1 SGHTA and CDR2 FQGNSA. Trimming stripped 7 bases from V and 6 bases from J, with 16 bases between. The CDR3 DNA reads as TGTGCCAGCACCTACCAAGCCCTGGCCGAGCAGTACTTC. It encodes CASTYQALAEQYF.

The V call is TRBV7-2, the J call TRBJ1-1; D not resolved. The germline gives CDR1 SGHTA, CDR2 FQGNSA. V lost 2 bases to trimming and J lost 6 bases, with 10 bases between them. The CDR3 extends over 13 amino acids. The CDR3 is CASSLPHLSEAFF. The CDR3 DNA follows: TGTGCCAGCAGCTTACCCCATTTATCTGAAGCTTTCTTT.

This rearrangement joins TRBV7-8 to TRBJ2-7; D uncertain. This CDR3 is 13 amino acids long. The germline V gene has CDR1 SGHVS and CDR2 FQNEAQ. Trimming removed 5 bases at V and 5 bases at J, with 13 bases between. As DNA, the CDR3 is TGTGCCAGCAGCCCCGGGCTTCCCGACGAGCAGTACTTC. Its protein product is CASSPGLPDEQYF.

The V call is TRBV5-1, the J call TRBJ2-6; possibly TRBD1 for D (5 bases). This CDR3 has 16 amino acids. Germline V gives CDR1 SGHRS, CDR2 YFSETQ. Trimming took 4 bases from V and 0 from J, leaving 11 bases between them. The CDR3 bases are TGCGCCAGCAGCCAATACACAGGCTCTGGGGCCAACGTCCTGACTTTC. Translating it yields CASSQYTGSGANVLTF. Full variable domain (missing parts from reference TRBV5-1 and TRBJ2-6): KAGVTQTPRYLIKTRGQQVTLSCSPISGHRSVSWYQQTPGQGLQFLFEYFSETQRNKGNFPGRFSGRQFSNSRSEMNVSTLELGDSALYLCASSQYTGSGANVLTFGAGSRLTVL.

In this sample, this clonotype turned up once. V gene TRBV4-3 combines with J gene TRBJ1-2; D uncertain. Germline V lookup: CDR1 LGHNA, CDR2 YSLEER. The V end was cut by 4 bases, the J end by 1 base, with 10 bases between. The CDR3 consists of 14 residues. This CDR3 reads CASSPDPINYGYTF. The CDR3 nucleotides are TGCGCCAGCAGCCCCGATCCGATTAACTATGGCTACACCTTC.

The chain is built from TRBV24-1 and TRBJ2-1; D is unresolved. The CDR3 is 12 amino acids. V was pared by 4 bases and J by 6 bases, with 6 bases between. Germline V gives CDR1 KGHDR, CDR2 SFDVKD. The CDR3 here is CATSDRTNEQFF. The CDR3 nucleotides are TGTGCCACCAGTGACAGAACCAATGAGCAGTTCTTC.

The rearrangement uses TRBV7-2 and TRBJ2-1; unclear D gene. Trimming stripped 2 bases from V and 5 bases from J, with 10 bases between. This CDR3 comprises 14 residues. Looked up from germline, CDR1 is SGHTA and CDR2 is FQGNSA. The CDR3 DNA follows: TGTGCCAGCAGCTTATTCCAAGGAGACAATGAGCAGTTCTTC. Its translation: CASSLFQGDNEQFF.

The V call is TRBV7-6, the J call TRBJ1-6, with D perhaps TRBD1 (5 bases). CDR1 and CDR2 from the germline V gene are SGHVS and FNYEAQ. The CDR3 is 14 residues long. The germline V and J ends were trimmed by 3 bases and 9 bases, with 12 bases remaining between them. The CDR3 sequence: CASSFEHGGSPLHF. The CDR3, as DNA: TGTGCCAGCAGCTTTGAACACGGGGGTTCACCCCTCCACTTT.

This chain connects TRBV9 to TRBJ2-3, with D tentatively TRBD1 (6 bases). V lost 2 bases, J lost 3 bases, and 16 bases lay in between. Looked up from germline, CDR1 is SGDLS and CDR2 is YYNGEE. This CDR3 has 16 amino acids. DNA for the CDR3: TGTGCCAGCAGCGTTGCCGGGACACCGGGAACAGATACGCAGTATTTT. Residues: CASSVAGTPGTDTQYF.

This clonotype was seen a few times. The chain couples TRBV10-2 to TRBJ2-7, with D uncertain. CDR3 length: 13 amino acids. Between the trimmed V and J ends, which lost 0 bases and 3 bases, there was a span of 6 bases. From germline, CDR1 is WSHSY and CDR2 SAAADI. Here the CDR3 DNA reads TGCGCCAGCAGTGAGTCCGGGCTCTACGAGCAGTACTTC. Amino acid sequence: CASSESGLYEQYF.

In its sample, this clonotype was seen a few times. The rearrangement uses TRBV12-3 or TRBV12-4 and TRBJ2-1; D call uncertain. Trimming removed 2 bases at V and 10 bases at J, with 6 bases between. The CDR3 loop spans 11 amino acids. The CDR3 loop is CASSLLSEQFF. In nucleotides, the CDR3 is TGTGCCAGCAGTTTACTATCCGAGCAGTTCTTC.

This clonotype was observed once. The rearrangement uses TRBV4-3 and TRBJ2-3; D remains ambiguous. The CDR3 has 16 residues. Trimming cost V 1 base and J 3 bases, with 14 bases left between them. In germline, CDR1 is LGHNA, CDR2 YSLEER. The DNA of the CDR3 is TGCGCCAGCAGCCAAGGGGTCCCGGACGGGACAGATACGCAGTATTTT. Translation: CASSQGVPDGTDTQYF.

The chain is built from TRBV29-1 and TRBJ2-5; 10 bases are shared with TRBD2. CDR1 is SQVTM and CDR2 is ANQGSEA in the germline V gene. This CDR3 spans 15 amino acids. V shed 6 bases, J shed 0 bases, and the junction held 7 bases outside the gene matches. The CDR3: CSVGLAGAYQETQYF. The CDR3 bases are TGCAGCGTGGGGCTAGCGGGAGCGTACCAAGAGACCCAGTACTTC. Full variable domain (remainder filled in from reference TRBV29-1 and TRBJ2-5): SAVISQKPSRDICQRGTSLTIQCQVDSQVTMMFWYRQQPGQSLTLIATANQGSEATYESGFVIDKFPISRPNLTFSTLTVSNMSPEDSSIYLCSVGLAGAYQETQYFGPGTRLLVL.